This entry concerns a single T cell receptor beta chain. Which antigen it targets is not known. Base quality data are lacking; no much larger clone is found one base away. The CDR3, cysteine through phenylalanine, is 15 amino acids long. Only the CDR3 portion is preserved as DNA: 45 bases, with reading frame beginning at the first base. V lost 4 bases and J lost 8 bases; the stretch between them is 15 bases long. CDR1 MNHEY and CDR2 SMNVEV are derived from the germline V gene (reference sequence). The roughly 37 donors, aged about 6 to 100 years, were systemically healthy Caucasian individuals from Russia. Each donor gave approximately 9.3 milliliters of peripheral blood, collected into EDTA-treated Vacutainer tubes. Ficoll-Paque density-gradient centrifugation was used to isolate PBMCs, with at least 6.5 million per sample. Total RNA was extracted from PBMCs with Trizol reagent, with at least 6 micrograms obtained per sample. Naive CD45RAhigh/CD27high T cell percentages were measured by flow cytometry on a PBMC aliquot from every donor.

This record belongs to a study of blood T cells in healthy people across ages (dated by TCRdb to about 2015). General notes on the study: In model experiments, roughly one uniquely barcoded TCR beta cDNA molecule per two T cells was captured by template switching. To avoid experimental bias, donors of different ages were randomly spread across the sequencing lanes. The donors were split into four age groups: young (average roughly 15 years), middle-aged (about 40), aged (62) and long-lived (approximately 80). The study analyzed two additional independent replicas of 1 million unique cDNA reads from the same blood draw for two donors, one aged 18 to 30 and one aged 80 or older. The study measured age-related changes in TCR beta repertoire diversity using deep sequencing normalized with unique cDNA molecular identifiers.

To prepare the library, 5' RACE was applied. The instrument given in TCRdb is Illumina HiSeq 2500. A second PCR of about 7 to 12 cycles was run with a J-beta primer mix and a sample-barcoded 5' primer. Each TCR beta cDNA molecule received a unique molecular identifier from a template-switch 5' adaptor carrying 12 random nucleotides. Each sample yielded at least 2.5 million CDR3-containing paired-end reads. The Mint cDNA synthesis kit, primed by a TRBC-specific oligonucleotide, was used to synthesize first-strand cDNA from all RNA. Following uracil-DNA glycosylase treatment, a first 18-cycle PCR with universal primers M1SS and BC2_uni_R was performed on all cDNA. In the paper's pipeline: For normalization, 1 million high-quality reads, each with a distinct molecular identifier, were randomly selected from each sample. Reads sharing molecular identifiers were discarded rather than binned into consensus sequences. MiTCR, set to a Q25 quality threshold and the strictest error-elimination algorithm, was used for CDR3 identification, clonotype clustering and error correction. A nonparametric unseen species model with Euler transformation was used to estimate a lower bound on total TCR beta diversity. TCRdb handled the public reads itself, with Q25 trimming in fastp and clone calling in MiXCR, and kept productive beta chains. When rows share a CDR3 protein, they turn into one entry using the most common DNA and genes. In this record, the V and J calls reflect TCRdb's handling and not the investigators' own analysis. This sample has 910,000 or so distinct CDR3 sequences in its table, and 45% to 60% of those were observed once. The ten largest clones take up about 21% of the sample.

The full study reports these points: Estimates of total diversity based on one million sequenced T cells were considered lower bounds and underestimates. Compared with the aged group, the long-lived group had more naive CD4+ T cells, fewer expanded clones and increased TCR diversity, suggesting age selection. Since profiling was done on bulk unsorted PBMCs, naive and antigen-experienced compartments could not be conclusively compared. As age increased, observed TCR beta diversity per million T cells dropped in a roughly linear way, and a significant reduction was already evident by age 40. Because donor CMV infection status was unknown, age-related changes in expanded clonotypes were potentially confounded. There was a strong correlation between observed TCR beta diversity and the percentage of naive T cells measured by flow cytometry.

The sequenced sample consisted of blood. The receptor was derived from a woman aged 55-69 years in good health. The rearranged segments are TRBV27 and TRBJ1-6, with TRBD1 perhaps the D gene, on 6 matching bases. CDR3 region: CASSSGRGLYSPLHF. The nucleotides are TGTGCCAGCAGTTCGGGCAGGGGATTATATTCACCCCTCCACTTT.